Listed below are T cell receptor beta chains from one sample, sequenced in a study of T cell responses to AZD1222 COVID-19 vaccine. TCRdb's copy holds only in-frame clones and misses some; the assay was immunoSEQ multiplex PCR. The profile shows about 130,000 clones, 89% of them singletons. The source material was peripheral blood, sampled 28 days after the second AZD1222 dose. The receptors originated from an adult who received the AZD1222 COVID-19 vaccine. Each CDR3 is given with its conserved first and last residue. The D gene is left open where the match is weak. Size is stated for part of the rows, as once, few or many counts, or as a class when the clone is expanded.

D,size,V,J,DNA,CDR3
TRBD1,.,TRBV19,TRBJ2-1,TGTGCCAGTAGTACGAGACAGGGTAAAGGTGAGCAGTTCTTC,CASSTRQGKGEQFF
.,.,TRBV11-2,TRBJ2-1,TGTGCCAGCAGCTTCCCCCCAGTGTTTGAGCAGTTCTTC,CASSFPPVFEQFF
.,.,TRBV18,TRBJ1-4,TGTGCCAGCTCACCAGGGGTTGCAGGCTTGTATGAAAAACTGTTTTTT,CASSPGVAGLYEKLFF
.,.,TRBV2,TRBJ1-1,TGTGCCAGCAGTGCGAACAGGGTTAACACTGAAGCTTTCTTT,CASSANRVNTEAFF
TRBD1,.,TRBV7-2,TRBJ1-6,TGTGCCAGCAGCATAGGGACAGTTTCTTCACCCCTCCACTTT,CASSIGTVSSPLHF
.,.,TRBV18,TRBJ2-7,TGTGCCAGCTCACCACCGGGGTCCGGGGGCTGGAACGAGCAGTACTTC,CASSPPGSGGWNEQYF
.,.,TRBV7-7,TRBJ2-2,TGTGCTAGCAGCTTAATTGGCTCCACAATAAACACCGGGGAGCTGTTTTTT,CASSLIGSTINTGELFF
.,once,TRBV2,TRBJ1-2,TGTGCCAGCAGTGAACGTCCTAACTATGGCTACACCTTC,CASSERPNYGYTF
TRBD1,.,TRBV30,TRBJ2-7,TGTGCCTGGAGGCACAGGGGATCCCCTCCGGAGCAGTACTTC,CAWRHRGSPPEQYF
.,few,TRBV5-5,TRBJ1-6,TGTGCCAGCAGCCCCTTCGGTGGCCGGGGTCCCCTCCACTTT,CASSPFGGRGPLHF
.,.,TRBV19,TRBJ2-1,TGTGCCAGTAGTACCCCGGGCGAGGGGAAGGGCAATGAGCAGTTCTTC,CASSTPGEGKGNEQFF
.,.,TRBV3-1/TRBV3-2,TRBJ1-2,TGTGCCAGCAGCCAAGATAACGGAAACTATGGCTACACCTTC,CASSQDNGNYGYTF
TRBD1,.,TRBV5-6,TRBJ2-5,TGTGCCAGCAGCCCTCTTCGACAGGGAACGTACCAAGAGACCCAGTACTTC,CASSPLRQGTYQETQYF
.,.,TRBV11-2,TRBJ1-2,TGTGCCAGCAGCTTAGGGACCCGACAGGACCACACAGGCTACACCTTC,CASSLGTRQDHTGYTF
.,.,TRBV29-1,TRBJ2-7,TGCAGCGTTGTAGGCGGGCAATCGTACGAGCAGTACTTC,CSVVGGQSYEQYF
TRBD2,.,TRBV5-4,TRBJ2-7,TGTGCCAGCAAACTAGCGACTAGCTCCTACGAGCAGTACTTC,CASKLATSSYEQYF
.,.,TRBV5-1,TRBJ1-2,TGCGCCAGCTCAGTGGGGTATGGCTACACCTTC,CASSVGYGYTF
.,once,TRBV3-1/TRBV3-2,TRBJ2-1,TGTGCCAGCAGCCAAGTGATGGTCTCAGAAGCTGGCAATGAGCAGTTCTTC,CASSQVMVSEAGNEQFF
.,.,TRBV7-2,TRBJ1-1,TGTGCCAGCAGGGGGCTCCAGAACACTGAAGCTTTCTTT,CASRGLQNTEAFF
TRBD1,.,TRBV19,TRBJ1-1,TGTGCCAGTAGTATAGATGGGACAGGCACTGAAGCTTTCTTT,CASSIDGTGTEAFF
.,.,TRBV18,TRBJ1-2,TGTGCCAGCTCAGGTTCGACAGAGGGAGTTATAGGCGATTATGGCTACACCTTC,CASSGSTEGVIGDYGYTF
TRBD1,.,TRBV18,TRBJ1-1,TGTGCCAGCTCACCAAACAGGCCGGGACAGGGAGGGAACACTGAAGCTTTCTTT,CASSPNRPGQGGNTEAFF
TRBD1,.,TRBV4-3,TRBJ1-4,TGCGCCAGCAGCCAAGCCGGGACAGTTAATGAAAAACTGTTTTTT,CASSQAGTVNEKLFF
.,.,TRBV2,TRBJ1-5,TGTGCCAGCAGCCTATATAGCAATCAGCCCCAGCATTTT,CASSLYSNQPQHF
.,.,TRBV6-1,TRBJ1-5,TGTGCCAGCAGTGACACTTCTCCGGCGAATCAGCCCCAGCATTTT,CASSDTSPANQPQHF
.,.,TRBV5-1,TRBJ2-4,TGCGCCAGCAGCCCGGGGACTGACGGAAACATTCAGTACTTC,CASSPGTDGNIQYF
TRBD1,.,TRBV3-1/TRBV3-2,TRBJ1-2,TGTGCCAGCAGCCAAGGGGAACACAGGGGCGCAGATGGCTACACCTTC,CASSQGEHRGADGYTF
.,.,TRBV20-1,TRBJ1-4,TGCAGTGCTAGTGTGAGGCCCGGTGAAAAACTGTTTTTT,CSASVRPGEKLFF
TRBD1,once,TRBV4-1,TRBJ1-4,TGCGCCAGCAGCCAAGATCCCGGGACAGGGGCTGAAAAACTGTTTTTT,CASSQDPGTGAEKLFF
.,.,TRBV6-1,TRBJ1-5,TGTGCCAGCAGTGAAACTGGGGTCAATCAGCCCCAGCATTTT,CASSETGVNQPQHF
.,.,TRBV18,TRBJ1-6,TGTGCCAGCTCACCGTCGACCCTAGGGGATTCACCCCTCCACTTT,CASSPSTLGDSPLHF
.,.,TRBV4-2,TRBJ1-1,TGTGCCAGCAGCCAAGATTCAGGAGGAAACACTGAAGCTTTCTTT,CASSQDSGGNTEAFF
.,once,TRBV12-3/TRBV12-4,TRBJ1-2,TGTGCCAGCAGTTTCAGGGAGAACTATGGCTACACCTTC,CASSFRENYGYTF
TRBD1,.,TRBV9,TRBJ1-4,TGTGCCAGCAGCGCGACAGGGTTAGCTAATGAAAAACTGTTTTTT,CASSATGLANEKLFF
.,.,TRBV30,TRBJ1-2,TGTGCCTGGAGTGCTGGGGGAGGGGGGACCTATGGCTACACCTTC,CAWSAGGGGTYGYTF
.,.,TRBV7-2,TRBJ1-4,TGTGCCAGCAGCTTAGTTGGGGGGGCAGCTAATGAAAAACTGTTTTTT,CASSLVGGAANEKLFF
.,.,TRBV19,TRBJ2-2,TGTGCCAGTAGTATAGGAGGGGCCACCGGGGAGCTGTTTTTT,CASSIGGATGELFF